This T cell receptor (beta chain) was identified during a study of cytomegalovirus exposure and HLA in healthy donors (dated by TCRdb to 2015 to 2018). Regarding the research as a whole: According to an earlier analysis of around 600 of the donors, 150 million to 200 million T cells yielded over 90 million unique TCR beta sequences and more than 250 Gb of sequence data. In the later analysis, no new phenotypic data were used to find candidate immune exposures; instead, reliance was placed on TCR beta sequences and their occurrence across donors. Using immunosequencing, the study profiled T cell repertoires from 666 subjects and related those repertoires to cytomegalovirus serostatus. On average, over 200,000 unique TCR beta nucleotide sequences were sequenced per donor among roughly 430 genotyped donors of the cohort, with approximately 18% of those sequences being non-productive. The study aimed to test whether cataloging public T cell receptors could reveal signatures of past pathogen exposure. In a later analysis, previously published TCR beta repertoires from roughly 710 donors were re-analyzed and high-resolution HLA genotyping was added so that TCR occurrence patterns could be studied. Alongside the repertoire data, information on donor age, sex, ethnicity and CMV serostatus was compiled. An earlier analysis of several hundred of the donors applied high-throughput TCR beta sequencing to assess whether each TCR beta V gene segment acted as functional or pseudogenic. Typing coverage varied by locus: roughly 629-640 donors for A, B, C, DRB1 and DQB1; some 520 for DQA1; some 610 for DPA1; roughly 470 for DPB1. A later genetic analysis used genome-wide SNP genotypes for about 55% of the 666 donors, treating that subset as a discovery cohort. Five DR-DQ haplotypes were treated as single units for association and clustering because of strong linkage in the cohort. All discovery cohort repertoires had been generated using a single sequencing platform. A separate validation cohort of 100 to 150 different subjects was used in addition to the roughly 640-subject first cohort. About 300 gigabases of sequencing data and 78 million or so unique TCR sequences were included in an early release covering about 620 HLA-typed donors. High-throughput TCR immunosequencing, statistical association of individual TCRs with disease status, and machine learning were combined to predict cytomegalovirus infection status. Class I and class II HLA loci were covered by the typing at four-digit resolution. Of the 350 to 400 genotyped donors, 65% to 90% fell in the genetic ancestry cluster associated with self-reported Caucasian donors. The full study reports these points: A further reported finding was that TCR beta sequences accurately predicted the HLA-A and HLA-B alleles for most subjects in the first cohort. The earlier analysis of fewer than 750 of the donors excluded approximately 15 rarely observed V segments, including chromosome 9 orphons, because counts were too low. In vitro tests confirmed that a few of the cytomegalovirus-associated TCR beta chains recognize cytomegalovirus antigens. The cohort was sequenced for TCR beta chains only, and without alpha or paired-chain data the features that could be detected were limited. In a later analysis, several top co-occurrence clusters were reported to appear linked to parvovirus B19, influenza, CMV and Epstein-Barr virus. While some public TCRs were present in many individuals, most TCR sequences turned up only very rarely across donors. Correlated functional status among segregating V segments might be attributable to linkage disequilibrium, but an unknown experimental factor could not be ruled out. Presence/absence analyses assumed roughly uniform sequencing depth across donors, an assumption that may not hold. A later genetic analysis associated a missense DCLRE1C variant with V-gene and J-gene trimming of TCR beta chains, and an independent cohort replicated the association. In the study, 164 TCR beta chains were listed as associated with cytomegalovirus. A later analysis found that TCR association rates varied across HLA loci, with DRB1 alleles showing the most associated TCRs and HLA-C alleles the fewest. According to a later genetic analysis, donors in an Asian-associated ancestry cluster had fewer N-insertions in productive TCRs than the roughly 670-donor mean. In an earlier analysis of about 550 of the donors, most TCR beta V segments were observed in productive rearrangements about 90% or about 30% of the time, broadly matching IMGT annotations. In a later analysis, HLA-associated TCR beta chains showed more clonal expansion and lower generation probabilities than non-associated chains that were equally common. The only immune exposure information available for the cohort was CMV serostatus. In a later analysis, some 18,000 TCR beta sequences were associated with specific HLA alleles at a false discovery rate of 0.05. Because the 87-base-pair reads could not distinguish some IMGT-functional V segments, including TRBV6-2 and TRBV6-3, those segments were excluded. The authors suggested that the approach could potentially be extended to other disease states and immunological phenotypes. The classifier was reported to diagnose cytomegalovirus status with high specificity and sensitivity in both the original cohort and the validation cohort. Strong co-occurrence of HLA alleles, especially DR and DQ, made assigning TCR associations to individual alleles difficult. A cluster of highly shared sequence variants was judged likely to be a technical artifact of the sequencing pipeline. Most CMV-associated TCR beta chains appeared to be HLA-restricted in a later analysis, and the HLA associations seemed to be driven largely by CMV exposure. Because HLA typing was unavailable for some donors at each locus, only the typed subset was used in association tests.

The cohort consisted of approximately 690 healthy bone marrow donors. All cohort members were sampled while nominally healthy, although unrecorded immune exposures were likely present. The donor was CMV seropositive and belonged to the group of more than 250 seropositive cohort members. Each donor provided a peripheral blood sample, and peripheral blood mononuclear cells were used for TCR beta sequencing. The Qiagen DNeasy Blood Extraction Kit was used to extract genomic DNA from the blood cell samples. Cut back by 0 bases and 3 bases, the V and J ends lie 18 bases apart. From its cysteine to its phenylalanine, the CDR3 spans 17 amino acids. Kept here is only the CDR3 DNA, which spans 51 bases and is read in frame from base 1. Via the germline V gene, CDR1 is LGHNA and CDR2 YNFKEQ. Concerning this clone itself: Its antigen is not yet known. There are no base qualities to consult, and no much larger clone falls within one base.

The library was obtained by the immunoSEQ multiplex PCR assay. The multiplex PCR relied on a mix of 60 forward primers for TCR Vbeta segments and 13 reverse primers for TCR Jbeta segments. The CDR3 region of rearranged TCR beta genes was amplified from genomic DNA by a multiplex PCR assay. The amplified TCR beta libraries were sequenced on the Illumina HiSeq System as 87-base-pair reads. The authors' pipeline ran thus. Across the 600 to 700 repertoires, a later analysis counted 80 million or so unique TCR beta chains, 9.5 million to 12 million of which were shared by at least two donors. Raw reads were error-corrected and collapsed into unique sequences by a nearest-neighbor algorithm in which closely related sequences were merged to remove PCR and sequencing errors. CDR3 sequences were aligned to IMGT reference sequences to assign V, D and J gene segments. For a sequence to be retained, a match of at least six nucleotides to both a V gene segment and a J gene segment was required. Rearrangements were classified as productive when the CDR3 lacked stop codons and remained in frame with V and J, and all other rearrangements were classified as non-productive. CDR3 was defined according to IMGT convention as the region running from the second conserved V-encoded cysteine to the conserved J-encoded phenylalanine. The earlier analysis of about 610 of the donors excluded any sequence lacking an unambiguous match to a single V gene segment. An earlier analysis of fewer than 650 of the donors classified V segments as functional when productive rearrangements were above 56.7% and as segregating when the standard deviation between donors was above 5%. A statistical classification framework was built to diagnose cytomegalovirus status from the catalog of TCR beta chain sequences. A later analysis assigned V and J genes by comparing TCR nucleotide sequences with IMGT/GENE-DB human TR gene sequences. In a later analysis, CDR3 sequences and most-parsimonious VDJ recombination scenarios were assigned using the TCRdist pipeline. In a later analysis, every TCR beta chain was defined by the combination of its CDR3 amino acid sequence and its V-gene family, and reads without a unique V-gene family were dropped. A later analysis removed 592 highly shared, low-generation-probability nucleotide sequences to deal with suspected cross-contamination and a sequencing artifact. A later analysis calculated a clonal expansion index for each public chain from normalized within-repertoire ranks of inferred template counts. A later analysis computed generation probabilities with a VDJ recombination model fitted to out-of-frame rearrangements, and checked the results against IGoR. In a later analysis, hypergeometric tests were used to score TCR-TCR, TCR-HLA and TCR-CMV co-occurrence, with a repertoire-size bias correction applied to TCR pairs. A later analysis estimated false discovery rates by permuting HLA or CMV assignments 20 times. In a later analysis, co-occurring TCRs were grouped using DBSCAN, with TCRdist sequence similarity added in when clustering inside HLA-allele-positive subsets. For co-occurrence clustering, repertoires with fewer than 30,000 or more than 120,000 public chains were excluded, along with five repertoires with anomalous nucleotide sharing. The table comes from immuneACCESS by way of TCRdb, which keeps in-frame sequences with V and J called. Part of the clones is missing from these tables; in studies checked, under half for an unresolved V gene and the rest for unknown reasons. That table supplies the V and J calls and clone size; D and trimming were determined from the DNA. The table for this sample lists over 150,000 clones; around 80% of them were counted only once. Together, the top ten hold around 3.1% of the sample.

The chain uses TRBV4-2 and TRBJ2-7; 6 matching bases give a weak D call of TRBD2. Specimen: PBMCs. The receptor was isolated from a woman aged 45-59 years in good health and CMV-seropositive. The CDR3 region reads CASSQDLGSSGNYEQYF. The DNA reads TGTGCCAGCAGCCAAGATCTCGGCAGTAGCGGTAACTACGAGCAGTACTTC.